This TCR beta chain came from a study of T-cell reconstitution after alpha-beta-depleted transplantation in children. Looked up from germline, CDR1 is SGHRS and CDR2 is YFSETQ. Losses at the gene ends were 4 bases for V and 1 base for J; bases not matched to a gene: 7. The CDR3 runs to 15 residues. Using unique molecular identifiers, the investigators prepared the TCRbeta library. TCRdb re-called the PCR reads with MiXCR, one entry per CDR3 protein. The data hold about 400,000 distinct CDR3 sequences, with around 20% observed a single time. The chain combines TRBV5-1 with TRBJ1-1; 7 nucleotides line up with TRBD1. The material was PBMCs from the stem cell graft donor, obtained from the stem cell graft. This TCR was sampled from a human donor who donated a stem cell graft to a child with acute myeloid leukemia. CDR3 residues: CASSPYQGGNTEAFF. The CDR3 DNA follows: TGCGCCAGCAGCCCTTATCAGGGGGGGAACACTGAAGCTTTCTTT.